Shown below are 23 T cell receptor beta chains from a single sample sequenced in a study of CD8 T cells in Susac syndrome. With random hexamers, reverse transcription was performed on roughly 0.5 to 1 ug of RNA. Each CDR3 protein is one row after TCRdb ran MiXCR on the immunoSEQ multiplex PCR reads. Here the sample spans approximately 200,000 distinct CDR3 sequences, approximately 96% being singletons. The sample comprised CD4+ T cells from PBMCs. The receptors come from a human donor with multiple sclerosis.

This rearrangement joins TRBV25-1 to TRBJ1-3, with no clear D. Trimming stripped 5 bases from V and 8 bases from J, with 7 bases between. The CDR3 sequence is 11 residues long. The germline gives CDR1 MGHDK, CDR2 SYGVNS. CDR3 loop: CASSLGDTIYF. The CDR3 region has the DNA TGTGCCAGCAGTCTTGGGGACACCATATATTTT.

This chain connects TRBV7-2 to TRBJ2-1; 11 positions agree with TRBD2. The CDR3 totals 16 residues. The germline gives CDR1 SGHTA, CDR2 FQGNSA. The V and J ends lost 3 bases and 3 bases, in that order; junction bases with no gene match: 4. The CDR3 DNA reads TGTGCCAGCAGCTTGAGGCTAGCGGGGGGCTACAATGAGCAGTTCTTC. Translated, it gives CASSLRLAGGYNEQFF.

The gene calls are TRBV7-2 and TRBJ2-5, with TRBD2 matching over 7 bases. Per germline, CDR1 SGHTA and CDR2 FQGNSA. V shed 5 bases and J 1 base; nucleotides not matched to a gene: 4. The CDR3 has 14 amino acids. The chain's CDR3 is CASSNGGIQETQYF. CDR3 sequence (DNA): TGTGCCAGCAGCAACGGGGGGATCCAAGAGACCCAGTACTTC.

V and J are TRBV4-3 and TRBJ2-7, with D tentatively TRBD2 (6 bases). The CDR3 runs 15 residues. V lost 1 base to trimming and J lost 3 bases, with 13 bases between them. The germline V gene encodes CDR1 LGHNA and CDR2 YSLEER. CDR3 nucleotides: TGCGCCAGCAGCCAAGTAGCTAGCGTAAGCTACGAGCAGTACTTC. It translates to CASSQVASVSYEQYF.

This sequence joins TRBV12-3 or TRBV12-4 and TRBJ2-1; 8 nucleotides agree with TRBD2. V lost 4 bases and J lost 9; bases outside the gene matches: 8. The CDR3 covers 14 residues. The CDR3 coding sequence is TGTGCCAGCAGTTCCCGATGGACTAGCAGTGAGCAGTTCTTC. Protein product: CASSSRWTSSEQFF.

This chain connects TRBV7-9 to TRBJ1-5; D may be TRBD1 (6 bases). The V end was cut by 5 bases, the J end by 1 base, with 9 bases between. CDR1 is SEHNR, CDR2 FQNEAQ, per germline (reference sequence). This CDR3 region has 14 residues. CDR3 nucleotide sequence: TGTGCCAGCAGCACACAGGGCAGCAATCAGCCCCAGCATTTT. Protein product: CASSTQGSNQPQHF.

CDR3 loop: CAGLRTGQGYTF. CDR3 bases: TGTGCCGGTTTAAGGACAGGGCAAGGCTACACCTTC. J is TRBJ1-2 and V is TRBV28; 8 bases map to TRBD1. With 11 bases clipped from V and 8 bases from J, the junction kept 10 bases outside the gene matches. Per germline, CDR1 MDHEN and CDR2 SYDVKM. This CDR3 contains 12 residues.

CDR3 protein: CASTRLFGTEAFF. CDR3 DNA sequence: TGTGCCAGCACCCGGTTGTTTGGCACTGAAGCTTTCTTT. The chain recombines TRBV28 with TRBJ1-1; no reliable D call. CDR1 MDHEN and CDR2 SYDVKM come from the germline V gene. The CDR3 totals 13 residues. Trimming cost V 7 bases and J 4 bases, with 13 bases left between them.

The chain joins TRBV5-1 to TRBJ2-3; TRBD2 aligns across 7 bases. This CDR3 comprises 14 residues. Germline CDR1 SGHRS, CDR2 YFSETQ. With 2 bases clipped from V and 7 bases from J, the junction kept 7 bases outside the gene matches. The CDR3 reads CASSFWQSGNTQYF. As DNA, the CDR3 is TGCGCCAGCAGCTTCTGGCAAAGCGGGAATACGCAGTATTTT.

The chain couples TRBV5-1 to TRBJ2-5; D is undetermined. Germline CDR1 and CDR2: SGHRS and YFSETQ. The CDR3 contains 15 residues. Trimming left V 1 base short and J 0 bases short, with 10 bases between. CDR3 in DNA: TGCGCCAGCAGCTTGTTCTACCCGTACCAAGAGACCCAGTACTTC. This sequence encodes CASSLFYPYQETQYF.

This chain links TRBV29-1 with TRBJ2-1, with 11 bases lining up with TRBD2. Germline assignment: CDR1 SQVTM and CDR2 ANQGSEA. With V trimmed by 4 bases and J by 4 bases, 6 bases remained unmatched. The CDR3 loop spans 15 amino acids. CDR3 bases: TGCAGCGTTGGTAAAGGGACTAGCGGATACAATGAGCAGTTCTTC. This codes for CSVGKGTSGYNEQFF.

This chain joins TRBV20-1 and TRBJ1-5; D remains unclear. CDR3 length: 14 residues. Per germline, CDR1 DFQATT and CDR2 SNEGSKA (reference sequence). Trimming removed 3 bases from V and 1 base from J, with 10 bases in between. CDR3 in amino acids: CSASQYASNQPQHF. For the CDR3, the DNA is TGCAGTGCTAGCCAGTACGCCAGCAATCAGCCCCAGCATTTT.

The chain uses TRBV29-1 and TRBJ2-7, with D hard to call. The CDR3 extends over 13 amino acids. CDR1 is SQVTM, CDR2 ANQGSEA, per germline. Trimming shortened V by 5 bases and J by 2 bases, and 13 bases separated the two germline ends. The CDR3 here is CSVTPPPTYEQYF. CDR3 nucleotide sequence: TGCAGCGTTACTCCTCCCCCGACCTACGAGCAGTACTTC.

The chain uses TRBV11-2 and TRBJ1-2; D is undetermined. Germline V gives CDR1 SGHAT, CDR2 FQNNGV. This CDR3 spans 13 amino acids. V was trimmed by 5 bases and J by 3 bases, leaving 10 bases between them. This chain's CDR3 is CASSHPADYGYTF. Written as DNA, the CDR3 is TGTGCCAGCAGCCACCCCGCGGACTATGGCTACACCTTC.

The chain links TRBV29-1 to TRBJ2-1; D ambiguous. Germline V gene sequence: CDR1 SQVTM, CDR2 ANQGSEA. Trimming pared 4 bases from V and 9 bases from J, leaving 7 bases between. The CDR3 runs to 10 residues. The CDR3: CSVALIEQFF. The DNA of the CDR3 is TGCAGCGTTGCCCTCATTGAGCAGTTCTTC.

J is TRBJ1-5 and V is TRBV28; 7 bases align to TRBD1. With V trimmed by 3 bases and J by 3 bases, 5 bases remained unmatched. Germline-derived CDR1 and CDR2 are MDHEN and SYDVKM. The CDR3 is 15 residues long. For the CDR3, the DNA is TGTGCCAGCAGTTTGTCGACAGGGATCAATCAGCCCCAGCATTTT. This translates into CASSLSTGINQPQHF.

This clonotype was observed once. As DNA, the CDR3 is TGCAGTGCCACAGGGGGGAGGGGCCCTTACAATGAGCAGTTCTTC. This gives the protein CSATGGRGPYNEQFF. The rearrangement links TRBV20-1 to TRBJ2-1, with D perhaps matching TRBD1 (8 bases). CDR1 and CDR2 (germline): DFQATT, SNEGSKA (reference sequence). V lost 6 bases and J 4 bases, leaving 19 bases between the germline ends. The CDR3 totals 15 residues.

The gene calls are TRBV2 and TRBJ1-5; no definite D call. V was cut by 8 bases and J by 3 bases, with 17 bases left in between. Germline assignment: CDR1 SNHLY and CDR2 FYNNEI. This CDR3 contains 15 residues. The CDR3 reads CASPQPQSSNQPQHF. For the CDR3, the DNA is TGTGCCAGCCCCCAACCGCAGAGTTCCAATCAGCCCCAGCATTTT.

This rearrangement joins TRBV30 to TRBJ1-1; D possibly corresponds to TRBD1 (5 bases). The CDR3 has 14 residues. V was clipped by 4 bases and J by 2 bases, with 14 bases between them. The V gene's germline CDR1 is GTSNPN and CDR2 SVGIG (reference sequence). The CDR3 here is CAWNSGTLNTEAFF. CDR3 sequence (DNA): TGTGCCTGGAACTCCGGGACCTTAAACACTGAAGCTTTCTTT. The complete variable domain, with remaining parts taken from reference TRBV30 and TRBJ1-1, reads SQTIHQWPATLVQPVGSPLSLECTVEGTSNPNLYWYRQAAGRGLQLLFYSVGIGQISSEVPQNLSASRPQDRQFILSSKKLLLSDSGFYLCAWNSGTLNTEAFFGQGTRLTVV.

The V and J genes are TRBV3-1 and TRBJ1-2; no firm D call. The germline V gene has CDR1 LGHDT and CDR2 YNNKEL (reference sequence). CDR3 length: 15 amino acids. V shed 3 bases and J shed 0 bases, with 11 bases lying between them. CDR3 sequence (DNA): TGTGCCAGCAGCCAGGGCGGTAGAGCTAACTATGGCTACACCTTC. It specifies CASSQGGRANYGYTF.

As regards this clonotype: An end of the junction differs from the germline gene, which may be a read error. The gene calls are TRBV20-1 and TRBJ2-7; tentative D call: TRBD1 (5 bases). Per germline, CDR1 DFQATT and CDR2 SNEGSKA (reference sequence). This CDR3 region has 11 residues. In DNA, the CDR3 is TGCAGTTCTAGGCAGGGCTACGAGCAGTACTTC. Protein product: CSSRQGYEQYF.

The J gene is TRBJ2-1, the V gene TRBV20-1; D remains unclear. Germline loops: CDR1 DFQATT, CDR2 SNEGSKA (reference sequence). Trimming cost V 6 bases and J 5 bases, with 20 bases left between them. This CDR3 is 15 amino acids long. This CDR3 reads CSAPAARLPNNEQFF. The CDR3 coding sequence is TGCAGTGCCCCCGCCGCCAGGTTACCCAACAATGAGCAGTTCTTC.

The V and J genes are TRBV3-1 and TRBJ1-2; 7 bases agree with TRBD1. The CDR3 has 14 residues. The trim removed 4 bases at V and 3 bases at J, leaving 5 bases unmatched. Germline loops: CDR1 LGHDT, CDR2 YNNKEL (reference sequence). The CDR3, as DNA: TGTGCCAGCAGCCTAGGGGGCAATGACTATGGCTACACCTTC. Protein: CASSLGGNDYGYTF.